This record concerns one T cell receptor beta chain sequence. The record originates from a study of blood T cell repertoires in COVID-19. Study-wide context: Collection of acute and convalescent COVID-19 samples took place in the United States, Italy and Spain.

Per the authors' pipeline: Amplification of reference gene primers was used by the study to estimate nucleated cell counts. Data came from immunoSEQ multiplex PCR; TCRdb stores just in-frame clones and leaves some out. Clone size and V and J calls were adopted from that table, with D and trimming inferred from the DNA. The data contain more than 110,000 clones, 85% to 90% of them singletons. Looked up from germline, CDR1 is GTSNPN and CDR2 is SVGIG (reference sequence). The CDR3 consists of 14 residues. V was pared by 3 bases and J by 2 bases, with 14 bases between. The sequence derives from a middle-aged woman with acute or convalescent COVID-19. Sequenced sample: peripheral blood. The rearrangement uses TRBV30 and TRBJ2-7, with D tentatively TRBD2 (6 bases). The CDR3 here is CAWSRGGGAYEQYF. The CDR3 DNA sequence: TGTGCCTGGAGCCGGGGTGGCGGGGCCTACGAGCAGTACTTC.